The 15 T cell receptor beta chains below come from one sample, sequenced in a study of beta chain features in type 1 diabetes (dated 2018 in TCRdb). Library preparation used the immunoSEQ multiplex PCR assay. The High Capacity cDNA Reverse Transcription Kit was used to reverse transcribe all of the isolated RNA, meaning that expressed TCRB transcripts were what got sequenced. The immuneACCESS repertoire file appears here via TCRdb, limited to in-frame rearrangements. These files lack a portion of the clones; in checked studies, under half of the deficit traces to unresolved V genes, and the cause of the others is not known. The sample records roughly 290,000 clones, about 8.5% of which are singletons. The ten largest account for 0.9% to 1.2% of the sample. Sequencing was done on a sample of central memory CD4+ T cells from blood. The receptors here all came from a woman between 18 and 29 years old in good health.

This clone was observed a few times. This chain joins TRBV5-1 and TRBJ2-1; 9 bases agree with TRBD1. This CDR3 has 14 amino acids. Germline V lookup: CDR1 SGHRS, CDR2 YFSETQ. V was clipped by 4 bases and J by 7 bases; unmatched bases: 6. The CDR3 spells CASSPPDRGNEQFF. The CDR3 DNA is TGCGCCAGCAGCCCCCCGGACAGGGGAAATGAGCAGTTCTTC.

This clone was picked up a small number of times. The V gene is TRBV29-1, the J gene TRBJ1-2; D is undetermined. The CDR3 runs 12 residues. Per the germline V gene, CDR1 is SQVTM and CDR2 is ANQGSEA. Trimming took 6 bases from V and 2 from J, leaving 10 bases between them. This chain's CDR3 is CSVDYANYGYTF. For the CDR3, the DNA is TGCAGCGTGGACTATGCGAACTATGGCTACACCTTC.

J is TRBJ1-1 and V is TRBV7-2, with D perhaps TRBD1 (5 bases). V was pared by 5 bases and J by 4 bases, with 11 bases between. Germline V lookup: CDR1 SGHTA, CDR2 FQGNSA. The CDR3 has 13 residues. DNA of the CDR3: TGTGCCAGCAGCCTGACAGTTAGCACTGAAGCTTTCTTT. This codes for CASSLTVSTEAFF.

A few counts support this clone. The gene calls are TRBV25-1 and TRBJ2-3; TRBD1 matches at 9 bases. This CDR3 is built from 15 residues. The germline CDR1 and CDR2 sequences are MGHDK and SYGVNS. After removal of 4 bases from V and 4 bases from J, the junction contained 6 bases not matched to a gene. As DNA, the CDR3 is TGTGCCAGCAGTGTTGGAAGACAGGGGGCAGATACGCAGTATTTT. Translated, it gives CASSVGRQGADTQYF. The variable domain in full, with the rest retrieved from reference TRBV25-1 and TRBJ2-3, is EADIYQTPRYLVIGTGKKITLECSQTMGHDKMYWYQQDPGMELHLIHYSYGVNSTEKGDLSSESTVSRIRTEHFPLTLESARPSHTSQYLCASSVGRQGADTQYFGPGTRLTVL.

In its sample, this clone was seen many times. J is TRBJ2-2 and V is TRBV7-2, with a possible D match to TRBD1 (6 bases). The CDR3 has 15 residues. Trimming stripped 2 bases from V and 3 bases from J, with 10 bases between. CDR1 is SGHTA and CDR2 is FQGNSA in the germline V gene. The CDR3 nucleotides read TGTGCCAGCAGCTTAAATAGGGGGTACACCGGGGAGCTGTTTTTT. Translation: CASSLNRGYTGELFF.

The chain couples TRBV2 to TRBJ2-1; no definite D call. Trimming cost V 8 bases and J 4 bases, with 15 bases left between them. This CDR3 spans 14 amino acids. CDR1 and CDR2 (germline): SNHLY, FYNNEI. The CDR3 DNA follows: TGTGCCAGCTCATTGACGGACGAGTACAATGAGCAGTTCTTC. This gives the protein CASSLTDEYNEQFF.

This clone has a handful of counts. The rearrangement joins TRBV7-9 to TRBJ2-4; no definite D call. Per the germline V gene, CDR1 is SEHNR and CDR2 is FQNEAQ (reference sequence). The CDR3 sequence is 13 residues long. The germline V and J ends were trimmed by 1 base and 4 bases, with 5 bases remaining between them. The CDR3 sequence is CASSLGQKNIQYF. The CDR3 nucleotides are TGTGCCAGCAGCTTAGGACAAAAAAACATTCAGTACTTC.

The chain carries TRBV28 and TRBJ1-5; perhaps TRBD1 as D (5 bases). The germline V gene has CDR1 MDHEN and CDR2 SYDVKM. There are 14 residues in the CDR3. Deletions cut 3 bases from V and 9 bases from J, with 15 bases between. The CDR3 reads CASSFGRGIGPQHF. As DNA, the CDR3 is TGTGCCAGCAGTTTTGGACGGGGGATTGGGCCCCAGCATTTT.

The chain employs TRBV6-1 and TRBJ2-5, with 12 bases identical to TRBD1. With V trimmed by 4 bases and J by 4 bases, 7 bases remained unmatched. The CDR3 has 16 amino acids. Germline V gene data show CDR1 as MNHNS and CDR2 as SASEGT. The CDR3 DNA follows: TGTGCCAGCAGTGCGTCCGGGACAGGGGGCGGAGAGACCCAGTACTTC. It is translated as CASSASGTGGGETQYF.

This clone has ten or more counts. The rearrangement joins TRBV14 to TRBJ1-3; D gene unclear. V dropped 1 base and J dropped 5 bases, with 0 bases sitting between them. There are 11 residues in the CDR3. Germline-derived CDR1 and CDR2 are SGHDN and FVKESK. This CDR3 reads CASSQGNTIYF. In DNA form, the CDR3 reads TGTGCCAGCAGCCAAGGAAACACCATATATTTT.

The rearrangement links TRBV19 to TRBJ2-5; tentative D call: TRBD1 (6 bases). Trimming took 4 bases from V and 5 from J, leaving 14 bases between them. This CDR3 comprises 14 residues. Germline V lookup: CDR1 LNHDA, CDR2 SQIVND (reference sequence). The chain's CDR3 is CASSRTDRRETQYF. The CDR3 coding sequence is TGTGCCAGTAGTAGGACAGATCGGCGGGAGACCCAGTACTTC. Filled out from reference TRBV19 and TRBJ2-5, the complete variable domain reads DGGITQSPKYLFRKEGQNVTLSCEQNLNHDAMYWYRQDPGQGLRLIYYSQIVNDFQKGDIAEGYSVSREKKESFPLTVTSAQKNPTAFYLCASSRTDRRETQYFGPGTRLLVL.

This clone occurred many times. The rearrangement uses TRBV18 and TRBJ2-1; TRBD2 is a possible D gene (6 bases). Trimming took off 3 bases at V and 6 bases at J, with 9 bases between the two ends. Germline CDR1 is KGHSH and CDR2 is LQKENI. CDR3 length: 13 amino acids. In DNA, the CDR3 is TGTGCCAGCTCACCCCCTAGCGTCAATGAGCAGTTCTTC. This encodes CASSPPSVNEQFF.

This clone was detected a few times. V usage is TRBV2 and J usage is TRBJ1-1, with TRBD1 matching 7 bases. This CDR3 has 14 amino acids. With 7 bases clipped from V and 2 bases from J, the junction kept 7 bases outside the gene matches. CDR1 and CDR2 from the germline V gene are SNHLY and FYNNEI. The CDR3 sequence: CASTGQYGNTEAFF. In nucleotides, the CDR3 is TGTGCCAGCACGGGACAGTACGGAAACACTGAAGCTTTCTTT. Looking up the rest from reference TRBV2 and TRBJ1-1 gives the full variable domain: EPEVTQTPSHQVTQMGQEVILRCVPISNHLYFYWYRQILGQKVEFLVSFYNNEISEKSEIFDDQFSVERPDGSNFTLKIRSTKLEDSAMYFCASTGQYGNTEAFFGQGTRLTVV.

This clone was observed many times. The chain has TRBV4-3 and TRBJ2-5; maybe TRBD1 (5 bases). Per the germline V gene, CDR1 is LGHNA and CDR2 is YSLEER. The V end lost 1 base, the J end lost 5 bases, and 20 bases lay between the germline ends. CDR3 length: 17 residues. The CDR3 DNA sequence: TGCGCCAGCAGCCAAGCCGGCGTCCCAGGGTTAGGGGAGACCCAGTACTTC. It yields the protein CASSQAGVPGLGETQYF.

The CDR3 bases are TGTGCCAGCTCAGCCGGGACAGGGAAAACGAACACCGGGGAGCTGTTTTTT. Encoded protein: CASSAGTGKTNTGELFF. The chain links TRBV18 to TRBJ2-2; 9 nucleotides match TRBD1. Per germline, CDR1 KGHSH and CDR2 LQKENI. This CDR3 has 17 residues. V was pared by 5 bases and J by 0 bases, with 7 bases of the junction left unmatched.